A selection of T cell receptor beta chains follows, all from one sample in a study of read filtering for tumor transcriptome and immune sequencing. One entry per CDR3 protein, called by TCRdb with MiXCR from the reads. The sample holds 20,000 to 25,000 distinct CDR3 sequences, roughly 13% seen once. The specimen was a population of CD138-negative cells sorted from bone marrow. The receptors here all came from a donor at least 40 years old with multiple myeloma. Both conserved end residues are part of each CDR3. A D gene is named only where the DNA matches it firmly. Rows may omit the clone size; those that give it use once, few, many or a size class.

j_gene	v_gene	d_gene	abundance	CDR3aa	CDR3nt
TRBJ2-7	TRBV7-2	TRBD1	many	CASSLYSGTGAYEQYF	TGTGCCAGCAGCTTATACTCCGGGACAGGGGCCTACGAGCAGTACTTC
TRBJ2-5	TRBV24-1	.	many	CATSDQGETQYF	TGTGCCACCAGTGATCAGGGAGAGACCCAGTACTTC
TRBJ1-2	TRBV5-1	TRBD1	many	CASSRDSYGYTF	TGCGCCAGCAGTAGGGACAGCTATGGCTACACCTTC
TRBJ2-7	TRBV29-1	TRBD1	many	CSARRDREGGEQYF	TGCAGCGCCCGCCGGGACAGGGAAGGAGGCGAGCAGTACTTC
TRBJ2-1	TRBV7-3	.	many	CASSKLVAGGSDEQFF	TGTGCCAGCAGCAAATTGGTGGCGGGCGGATCCGATGAGCAGTTCTTC
TRBJ1-1	TRBV5-4	.	many	CASSLDWGSAEAFF	TGTGCCAGCAGCTTGGACTGGGGGTCGGCTGAAGCTTTCTTT
TRBJ2-3	TRBV5-4	TRBD2	large	CASSTSGTLTDTQYF	TGTGCCAGCAGCACTAGCGGAACTTTAACAGATACGCAGTATTTT
TRBJ2-1	TRBV5-6	.	many	CASSLGTATNNEQFF	TGTGCCAGCAGCTTGGGAACAGCCACCAACAATGAGCAGTTCTTC
TRBJ2-1	TRBV29-1	.	once	CRVDLADYNEQFF	TGCAGGGTTGATCTAGCCGACTACAATGAGCAGTTCTTC
TRBJ1-2	TRBV20-1	TRBD1	.	CSARGGGTGEVYTF	TGCAGTGCTAGAGGGGGAGGGACAGGGGAAGTCTACACCTTC
TRBJ2-1	TRBV6-6	TRBD2	few	CASPADGRGGEQFF	TGTGCCAGCCCCGCCGACGGGAGGGGAGGTGAGCAGTTCTTC
TRBJ1-5	TRBV19	TRBD1	few	CASSMDRRGQPQHF	TGTGCCAGTAGTATGGACAGGCGCGGACAGCCCCAGCATTTT
TRBJ2-4	TRBV5-5	.	many	CASSLDRGLAKNIQYF	TGTGCCAGCAGCTTGGACAGGGGACTAGCCAAAAACATTCAGTACTTC
TRBJ1-1	TRBV5-6	.	few	CASSPEAFF	TGTGCCAGCAGCCCGGAAGCTTTCTTT
TRBJ2-5	TRBV3-1	.	.	CASSQVVTAQETQYF	TGTGCCAGCAGCCAAGTAGTTACCGCTCAAGAGACACAGTACTTC
TRBJ1-3	TRBV29-1	.	.	CSVRSDGNTIYF	TGCAGCGTGAGGAGTGATGGAAACACCATATATTTT
TRBJ2-7	TRBV28	TRBD2	many	CASSLEASGRASYEQYF	TGTGCCAGCAGTTTAGAGGCGAGCGGGAGGGCGTCCTACGAGCAGTACTTC
TRBJ2-3	TRBV6-5	.	many	CASSYSGSSTDTQYF	TGTGCCAGCAGTTACTCGGGGTCTAGCACAGATACGCAGTATTTT
TRBJ2-7	TRBV7-9	.	many	CASSLLGYEQYF	TGTGCCAGCAGCCTACTCGGGTACGAGCAGTACTTC
TRBJ2-1	TRBV27	.	many	CASSPSKGVDNEQFF	TGTGCCAGCAGTCCCTCCAAAGGGGTTGACAATGAGCAGTTCTTC
TRBJ2-5	TRBV5-1	.	many	CASSLTRAETQYF	TGCGCCAGCAGCTTGACCAGGGCAGAGACCCAGTACTTC